One and the same sample provided the 27 T cell receptor beta chains below, sequenced in a study of blood T cell repertoires in COVID-19. Libraries were prepared by immunoSEQ multiplex PCR; TCRdb keeps only in-frame clonotypes and omits some of them. The sample contains fewer than 500,000 clones, more than 65% of which appear only once. The sequencing input was peripheral blood. All receptors derive from a human donor with acute or convalescent COVID-19. The donor label of this sample is uncertain.

This sequence joins TRBV5-1 and TRBJ2-7, with D maybe TRBD1 (5 bases). The CDR3 contains 16 residues. CDR1 SGHRS and CDR2 YFSETQ come from the germline V gene. Deletions cut 0 bases from V and 6 bases from J, with 19 bases between. The CDR3 DNA reads TGCGCCAGCAGCTTGGTTCAAGGGGCCACCCCTAGCGAGCAGTACTTC. This sequence encodes CASSLVQGATPSEQYF.

The rearrangement uses TRBV5-4 and TRBJ2-5; 8 nucleotides agree with TRBD2. V was clipped by 2 bases and J by 4 bases; unmatched bases: 1. CDR1 is SGHNT and CDR2 is YYREEE in the germline V gene (reference sequence). The CDR3 loop spans 13 amino acids. The CDR3 sequence is CASSFSGVETQYF. In DNA form, the CDR3 reads TGTGCCAGCAGCTTTAGCGGGGTAGAGACCCAGTACTTC.

In its sample, this clone was seen once. This chain uses TRBV12-2 with TRBJ2-7; TRBD1 is the table's D call and was not checked against the DNA. TRBV12-2 is tagged as a pseudogene. The CDR3 has 18 residues. The CDR3 DNA is TGTGCAAGTCGCCCCCCCGGCCGTAGAAGGGGCGGCTCGGCCGAGCAGTACTTC. It codes for CASRPPGRRRGGSAEQYF.

In this sample, this clone turned up once. Other DNA sequences in the sample encode the same CDR3. The chain recombines TRBV5-4 with TRBJ1-2; 7 bases are a match to TRBD1. The CDR3 has 13 amino acids. Germline V gene data show CDR1 as SGHNT and CDR2 as YYREEE (reference sequence). V shed 0 bases, J shed 5 bases, and the junction held 1 base outside the gene matches. This chain's CDR3 is CASSLDRGYGYTF. Written as DNA, the CDR3 is TGTGCCAGCAGCTTGGACAGGGGATATGGCTACACCTTC.

This clone showed up just a few times. The chain carries TRBV4-1 and TRBJ2-4, with a possible D match to TRBD1 (7 bases). CDR3 length: 16 amino acids. Germline-derived CDR1 and CDR2 are MGHRA and YSYEKL. V dropped 4 bases and J dropped 5 bases, with 18 bases sitting between them. This chain's CDR3 is CASSPSGVRGENIQYF. CDR3 coding DNA: TGCGCCAGCAGCCCCAGTGGCGTCAGGGGGGAAAACATTCAGTACTTC.

The gene calls are TRBV3-1 (or the pseudogene TRBV3-2) and TRBJ2-5; a possible D gene is TRBD2 (6 bases). CDR1 and CDR2 from the germline V gene are LGHDT and YNNKEL (reference sequence). The CDR3 is 16 residues long. The V and J ends lost 3 bases and 7 bases respectively, with 21 bases between them. The CDR3 region has the DNA TGTGCCAGCAGCCAGGCCGGGACTTGGACTGGGGGGACCCAGTACTTC. This sequence encodes CASSQAGTWTGGTQYF.

This chain links TRBV27 with TRBJ1-2; 7 bases agree with TRBD1. With V trimmed by 5 bases and J by 4 bases, 7 bases remained unmatched. The CDR3 is 14 residues long. Germline values: CDR1 MNHEY, CDR2 SMNVEV (reference sequence). The CDR3 nucleotides are TGTGCCAGCAGTCCGGGACAGCACTTCTATGGCTACACCTTC. This sequence encodes CASSPGQHFYGYTF.

J is TRBJ2-7 and V is TRBV19; D ambiguous. There are 13 residues in the CDR3. V gave up 3 bases and J gave up 2 bases, with 8 bases separating them. Germline CDR1 is LNHDA and CDR2 is SQIVND (reference sequence). The CDR3 loop reads CASSIHGAYEQYF. The CDR3 DNA sequence: TGTGCCAGTAGTATCCACGGAGCCTACGAGCAGTACTTC.

The chain combines TRBV4-1 with TRBJ2-1; TRBD2 aligns across 7 bases. The CDR3 covers 16 residues. V gave up 1 base and J gave up 2 bases; unmatched junction bases: 5. Germline CDR1 MGHRA, CDR2 YSYEKL. The CDR3 DNA reads as TGCGCCAGCAGCCAAGTATGGCGGGGGACCTACAATGAGCAGTTCTTC. Its protein product is CASSQVWRGTYNEQFF.

The chain uses TRBV2 and TRBJ1-2, with 9 bases lining up with TRBD1. Germline V gene data show CDR1 as SNHLY and CDR2 as FYNNEI. The CDR3 sequence is 17 residues long. Losses at the gene ends were 6 bases for V and 0 bases for J; bases not matched to a gene: 11. CDR3 protein: CASRGDRANIANYGYTF. The CDR3 nucleotides read TGTGCCAGCAGGGGGGACAGGGCCAATATAGCTAACTATGGCTACACCTTC. Looking up the rest from reference TRBV2 and TRBJ1-2 gives the full variable domain: EPEVTQTPSHQVTQMGQEVILRCVPISNHLYFYWYRQILGQKVEFLVSFYNNEISEKSEIFDDQFSVERPDGSNFTLKIRSTKLEDSAMYFCASRGDRANIANYGYTFGSGTRLTVV.

The V and J genes are TRBV15 and TRBJ1-5, with D uncertain. Trimming removed 0 bases at V and 4 bases at J, with 10 bases between. This CDR3 spans 15 amino acids. Per the germline V gene, CDR1 is LNHNV and CDR2 is YYDKDF (reference sequence). The CDR3 sequence is CATSRDTPRNQPQHF. DNA for the CDR3: TGTGCCACCAGCAGAGATACTCCCCGAAATCAGCCCCAGCATTTT.

This clone has a handful of counts. V usage is TRBV29-1 and J usage is TRBJ1-2; 7 bases fit TRBD1. The CDR3 spans 15 residues. Germline trimming cut 4 bases from V and 1 base from J; bases unmatched to any gene: 9. Germline-derived CDR1 and CDR2 are SQVTM and ANQGSEA. CDR3 amino acids: CSVGADRVGNYGYTF. The CDR3 DNA sequence: TGCAGCGTTGGGGCCGACAGGGTCGGTAACTATGGCTACACCTTC.

The gene calls are TRBV5-1 and TRBJ2-5, with 8 bases fitting TRBD1. With V trimmed by 4 bases and J by 4 bases, 12 bases remained unmatched. CDR3 length: 16 residues. Per germline, CDR1 SGHRS and CDR2 YFSETQ. CDR3 region: CASSPSAGGLGETQYF. CDR3 DNA: TGCGCCAGCAGCCCTTCGGCAGGGGGCTTGGGAGAGACCCAGTACTTC.

J is TRBJ2-1 and V is TRBV5-5; 9 nucleotides agree with TRBD2. Germline-derived CDR1 and CDR2 are SGHKS and YYEKEE (reference sequence). The CDR3 contains 16 residues. The trim removed 0 bases at V and 8 bases at J, leaving 9 bases unmatched. For the CDR3, the DNA is TGTGCCAGCAGCTTGGGAATAGCGGGAGCTTCCTATGAGCAGTTCTTC. Translating gives CASSLGIAGASYEQFF. Combining the CDR3 with reference TRBV5-5 and TRBJ2-1 gives the whole variable domain DAGVTQSPTHLIKTRGQQVTLRCSPISGHKSVSWYQQVLGQGPQFIFQYYEKEERGRGNFPDRFSARQFPNYSSELNVNALLLGDSALYLCASSLGIAGASYEQFFGPGTRLTVL.

This clone was detected only a few times. This rearrangement joins TRBV2 to TRBJ1-1; TRBD1 might be the D (5 bases). The CDR3 has 15 residues. V dropped 5 bases and J dropped 0 bases, with 13 bases sitting between them. Germline values: CDR1 SNHLY, CDR2 FYNNEI. The CDR3 spells CASSSRGLMNTEAFF. CDR3 bases: TGTGCCAGCAGTTCGCGGGGACTCATGAACACTGAAGCTTTCTTT. The whole variable domain, filled in from reference TRBV2 and TRBJ1-1, reads EPEVTQTPSHQVTQMGQEVILRCVPISNHLYFYWYRQILGQKVEFLVSFYNNEISEKSEIFDDQFSVERPDGSNFTLKIRSTKLEDSAMYFCASSSRGLMNTEAFFGQGTRLTVV.

V gene TRBV28 combines with J gene TRBJ1-5; D might be TRBD1 (5 bases). Germline loops: CDR1 MDHEN, CDR2 SYDVKM. The CDR3 runs 14 residues. Trimming took off 3 bases at V and 4 bases at J, with 10 bases between the two ends. CDR3 sequence: CASSLVRQNQPQHF. Written as DNA, the CDR3 is TGTGCCAGCAGTTTGGTTCGACAGAATCAGCCCCAGCATTTT.

This sequence joins TRBV6-2 or TRBV6-3 and TRBJ2-1, with 8 bases identical to TRBD2. Trimming removed 0 bases from V and 3 bases from J; junction bases left unmatched: 13. CDR3 size: 19 residues. Germline CDR1 and CDR2: MNHEY and SVGEGT. In DNA form, the CDR3 reads TGTGCCAGCAGTTACTCGGGTACCTCCGGGCGGGGGGACTACAATGAGCAGTTCTTC. Translating gives CASSYSGTSGRGDYNEQFF.

This chain joins TRBV19 and TRBJ2-5; the match to TRBD2 covers 9 bases. The J segment lost 2 bases and the V segment lost 6 bases, leaving 7 bases of the junction unmatched. The CDR3 has 15 residues. Germline CDR1 reads LNHDA; CDR2 reads SQIVND (reference sequence). In DNA form, the CDR3 reads TGTGCCAGTAGGGGTAGCGGGAGCGTTCAAGAGACCCAGTACTTC. It yields the protein CASRGSGSVQETQYF.

The rearrangement joins TRBV27 to TRBJ2-1; 10 bases fit TRBD1. The CDR3 is 15 residues long. The ends lost 10 bases at V and 2 bases at J; junction bases unmatched: 8. Germline V gene lookup returns CDR1 MNHEY and CDR2 SMNVEV (reference sequence). The CDR3 loop is CATHPGTGAYNEQFF. CDR3 nucleotide sequence: TGTGCCACTCACCCCGGGACAGGGGCCTACAATGAGCAGTTCTTC.

Regarding this clone: Other nucleotide sequences in the sample specify the same CDR3. This chain connects TRBV18 to TRBJ1-1; the match to TRBD1 covers 10 bases. Germline V gives CDR1 KGHSH, CDR2 LQKENI. The CDR3 loop spans 13 amino acids. V lost 3 bases and J lost 5; bases outside the gene matches: 0. The CDR3 reads CASSPDRGTEAFF. CDR3 coding DNA: TGTGCCAGCTCACCGGACAGGGGGACTGAAGCTTTCTTT.

The gene calls are TRBV19 and TRBJ1-1, with 7 bases that match TRBD1. The CDR3 extends over 15 amino acids. The J segment lost 4 bases and the V segment lost 7 bases, leaving 12 bases of the junction unmatched. Germline lookup yields CDR1 LNHDA and CDR2 SQIVND (reference sequence). CDR3 nucleotide sequence: TGTGCCAGTATGGCCCGAACAGGGGCGACCACTGAAGCTTTCTTT. Translating it yields CASMARTGATTEAFF.

The chain couples TRBV6-1 to TRBJ2-7; 7 bases are shared with TRBD1. V was clipped by 1 base and J by 6 bases; unmatched bases: 3. Germline CDR1 is MNHNS and CDR2 is SASEGT. CDR3 length: 13 amino acids. This chain's CDR3 is CASSEGQGREQYF. The CDR3 nucleotides are TGTGCCAGCAGTGAAGGACAGGGTCGCGAGCAGTACTTC.

This chain joins TRBV19 and TRBJ1-2; tentatively, D is TRBD1 (5 bases). Per germline, CDR1 LNHDA and CDR2 SQIVND (reference sequence). The CDR3 runs 18 residues. Trimming removed 4 bases from V and 4 bases from J, with 25 bases in between. CDR3: CASSTTAGRVRESYGYTF. CDR3 coding DNA: TGTGCCAGTAGTACTACGGCAGGGCGGGTTCGGGAGAGCTATGGCTACACCTTC.

The chain joins TRBV5-1 to TRBJ2-3; D perhaps matches TRBD1 (5 bases). The V end lost 2 bases, the J end lost 0 bases, and 10 bases lay between the germline ends. There are 15 residues in the CDR3. Germline V gene data show CDR1 as SGHRS and CDR2 as YFSETQ. The CDR3 DNA reads TGCGCCAGCAGCTTCGAGACAGCTAGCACAGATACGCAGTATTTT. Protein sequence: CASSFETASTDTQYF.

V is TRBV6-5 and J is TRBJ2-7, with 9 nucleotides matching TRBD1. CDR1 MNHEY and CDR2 SVGAGI come from the germline V gene. The CDR3 is 14 amino acids. V shed 7 bases, J shed 0 bases, and the junction held 4 bases outside the gene matches. The CDR3 DNA is TGTGCCAGCAACCGACAGGGGGGCTCCTACGAGCAGTACTTC. It translates to CASNRQGGSYEQYF.

The rearrangement uses TRBV10-2 and TRBJ1-1, with D tentatively TRBD1 (5 bases). V lost 1 base to trimming and J lost 3 bases, with 15 bases between them. Germline V gene data show CDR1 as WSHSY and CDR2 as SAAADI. The CDR3 loop spans 16 amino acids. For the CDR3, the DNA is TGCGCCAGCAGTGAGTATATAGGGGCCGGGTACACTGAAGCTTTCTTT. Translated: CASSEYIGAGYTEAFF.

The chain has TRBV5-1 and TRBJ1-2; 9 positions match TRBD1. Germline V CDR1 and CDR2: SGHRS, YFSETQ. The CDR3 runs to 14 residues. After removal of 4 bases from V and 5 bases from J, the junction contained 6 bases not matched to a gene. The CDR3 sequence is CASSPGDRDYGYTF. The CDR3 DNA follows: TGCGCCAGCAGCCCCGGGGACAGGGATTATGGCTACACCTTC.